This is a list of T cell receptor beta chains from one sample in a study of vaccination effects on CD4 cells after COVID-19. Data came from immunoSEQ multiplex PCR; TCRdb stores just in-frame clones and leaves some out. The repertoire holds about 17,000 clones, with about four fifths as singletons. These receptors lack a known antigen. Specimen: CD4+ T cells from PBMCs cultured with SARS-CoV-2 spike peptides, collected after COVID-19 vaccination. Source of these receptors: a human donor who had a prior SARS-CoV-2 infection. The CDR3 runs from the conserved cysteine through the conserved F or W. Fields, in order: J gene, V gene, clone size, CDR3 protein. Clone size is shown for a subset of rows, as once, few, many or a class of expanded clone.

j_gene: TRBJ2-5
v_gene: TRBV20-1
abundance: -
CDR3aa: CSAGTGETQYF

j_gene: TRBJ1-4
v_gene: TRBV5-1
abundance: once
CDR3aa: CASSSGAGEKLFF

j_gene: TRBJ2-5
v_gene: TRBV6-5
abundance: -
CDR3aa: CASSTAGQLQETQYF

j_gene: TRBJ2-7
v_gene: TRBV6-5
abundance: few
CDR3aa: CASSSSSGGSYEQYF

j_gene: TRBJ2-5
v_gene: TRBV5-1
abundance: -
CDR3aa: CASSFLETQYF

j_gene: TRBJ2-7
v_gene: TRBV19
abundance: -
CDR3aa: CASSAGVSYEQYF

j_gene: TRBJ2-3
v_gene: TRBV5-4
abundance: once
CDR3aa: CASSRGRTRTDTQYF

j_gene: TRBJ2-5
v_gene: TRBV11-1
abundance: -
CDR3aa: CASSSIGILQETQYF

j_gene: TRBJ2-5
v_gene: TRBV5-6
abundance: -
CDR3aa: CASSDRETQYF

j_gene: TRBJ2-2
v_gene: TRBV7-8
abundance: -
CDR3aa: CASSLIGGTTGELFF

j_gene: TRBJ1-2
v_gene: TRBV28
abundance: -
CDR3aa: CASSLRDPSLTF

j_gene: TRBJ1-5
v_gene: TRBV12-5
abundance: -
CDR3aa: CASGLGEGRGNQPQHF

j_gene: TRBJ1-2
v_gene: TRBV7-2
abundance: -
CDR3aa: CASSLRVGNYGYTF

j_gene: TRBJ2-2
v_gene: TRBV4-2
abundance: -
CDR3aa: CASSHAYTTNTGELFF

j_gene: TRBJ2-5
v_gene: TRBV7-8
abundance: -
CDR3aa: CASSLAVGETQYF

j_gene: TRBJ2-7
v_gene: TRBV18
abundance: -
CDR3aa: CASSQSGPTYNEQYF